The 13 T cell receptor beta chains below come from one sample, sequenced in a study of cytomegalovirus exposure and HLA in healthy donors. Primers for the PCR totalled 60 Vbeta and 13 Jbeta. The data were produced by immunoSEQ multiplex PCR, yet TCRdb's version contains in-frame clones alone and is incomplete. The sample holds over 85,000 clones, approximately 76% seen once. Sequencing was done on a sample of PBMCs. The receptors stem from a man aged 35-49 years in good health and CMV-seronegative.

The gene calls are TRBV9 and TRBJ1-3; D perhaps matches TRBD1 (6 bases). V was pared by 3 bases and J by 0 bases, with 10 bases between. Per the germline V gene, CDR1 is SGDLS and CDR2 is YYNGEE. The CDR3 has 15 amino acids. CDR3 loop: CASSEGQYSGNTIYF. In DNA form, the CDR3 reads TGTGCCAGCAGCGAGGGACAATACTCTGGAAACACCATATATTTT.

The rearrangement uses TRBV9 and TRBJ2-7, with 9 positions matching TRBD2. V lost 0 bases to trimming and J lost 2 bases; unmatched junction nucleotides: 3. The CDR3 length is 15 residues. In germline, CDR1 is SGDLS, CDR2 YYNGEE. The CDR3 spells CASSVAASGTYEQYF. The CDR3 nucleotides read TGTGCCAGCAGCGTAGCGGCTAGCGGGACCTACGAGCAGTACTTC.

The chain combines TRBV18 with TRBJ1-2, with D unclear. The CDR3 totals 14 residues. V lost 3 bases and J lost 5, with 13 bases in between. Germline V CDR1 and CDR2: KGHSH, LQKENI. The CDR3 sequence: CASSPETAGYGYTF. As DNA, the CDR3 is TGTGCCAGCTCACCTGAGACCGCGGGTTATGGCTACACCTTC.

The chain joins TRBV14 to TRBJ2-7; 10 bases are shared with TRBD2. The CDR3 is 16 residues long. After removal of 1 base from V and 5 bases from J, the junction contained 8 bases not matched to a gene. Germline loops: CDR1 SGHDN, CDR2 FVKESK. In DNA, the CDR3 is TGTGCCAGCAGCCAAGTACTAGCGGGACCTAAGGACGAGCAGTACTTC. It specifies CASSQVLAGPKDEQYF.

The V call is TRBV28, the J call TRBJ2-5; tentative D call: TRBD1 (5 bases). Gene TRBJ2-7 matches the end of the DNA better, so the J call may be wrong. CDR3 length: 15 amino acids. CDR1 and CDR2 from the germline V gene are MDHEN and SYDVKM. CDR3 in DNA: TGTGCCAGCAGCCCCTCCCTAAGGGGCCCCTACGAGCAGTACTTC. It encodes CASSPSLRGPYEQYF.

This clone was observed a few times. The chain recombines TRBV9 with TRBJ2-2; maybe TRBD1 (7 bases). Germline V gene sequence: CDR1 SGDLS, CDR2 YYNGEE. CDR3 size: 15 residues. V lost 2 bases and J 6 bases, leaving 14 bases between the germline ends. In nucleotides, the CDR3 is TGTGCCAGCAGCGTTCAGGGGGGATCCGCCGGGGAGCTGTTTTTT. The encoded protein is CASSVQGGSAGELFF.

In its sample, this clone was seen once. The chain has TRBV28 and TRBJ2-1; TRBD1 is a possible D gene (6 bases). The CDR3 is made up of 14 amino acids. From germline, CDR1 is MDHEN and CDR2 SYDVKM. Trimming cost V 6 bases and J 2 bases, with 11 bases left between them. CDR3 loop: CASRYRATYNEQFF. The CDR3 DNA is TGTGCCAGCAGATACAGGGCTACCTACAATGAGCAGTTCTTC.

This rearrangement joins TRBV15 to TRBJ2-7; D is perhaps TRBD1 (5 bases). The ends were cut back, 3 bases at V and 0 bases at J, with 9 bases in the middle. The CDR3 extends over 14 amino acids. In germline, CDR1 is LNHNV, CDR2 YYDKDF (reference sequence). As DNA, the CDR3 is TGTGCCACCAGCAGGAAAGGGGTCTCCTACGAGCAGTACTTC. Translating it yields CATSRKGVSYEQYF.

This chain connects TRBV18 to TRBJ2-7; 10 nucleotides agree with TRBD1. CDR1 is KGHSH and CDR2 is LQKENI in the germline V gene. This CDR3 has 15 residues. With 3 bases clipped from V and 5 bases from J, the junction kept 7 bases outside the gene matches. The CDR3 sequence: CASSPVGQGSHEQYF. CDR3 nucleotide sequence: TGTGCCAGCTCACCTGTGGGACAGGGGTCTCACGAGCAGTACTTC.

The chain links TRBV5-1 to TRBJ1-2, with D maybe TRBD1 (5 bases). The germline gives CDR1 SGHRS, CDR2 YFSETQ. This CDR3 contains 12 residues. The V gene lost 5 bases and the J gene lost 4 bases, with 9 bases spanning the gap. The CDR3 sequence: CASSSGGYGYTF. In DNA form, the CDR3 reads TGCGCCAGCAGTTCGGGGGGCTATGGCTACACCTTC. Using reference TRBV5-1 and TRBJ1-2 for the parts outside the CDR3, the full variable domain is KAGVTQTPRYLIKTRGQQVTLSCSPISGHRSVSWYQQTPGQGLQFLFEYFSETQRNKGNFPGRFSGRQFSNSRSEMNVSTLELGDSALYLCASSSGGYGYTFGSGTRLTVV.

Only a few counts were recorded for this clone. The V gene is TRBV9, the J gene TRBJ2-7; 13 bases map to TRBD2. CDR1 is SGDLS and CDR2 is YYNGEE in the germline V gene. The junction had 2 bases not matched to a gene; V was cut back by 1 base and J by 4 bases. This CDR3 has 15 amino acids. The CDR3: CASSVTSGGVYEQYF. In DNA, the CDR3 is TGTGCCAGCAGCGTAACTAGCGGGGGGGTGTACGAGCAGTACTTC.

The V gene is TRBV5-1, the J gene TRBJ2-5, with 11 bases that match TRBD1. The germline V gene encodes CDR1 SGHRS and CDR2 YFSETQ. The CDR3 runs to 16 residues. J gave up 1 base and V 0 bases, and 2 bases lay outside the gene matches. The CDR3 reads CASSLGGTGGQETQYF. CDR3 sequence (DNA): TGCGCCAGCAGCTTGGGAGGGACAGGGGGCCAAGAGACCCAGTACTTC.

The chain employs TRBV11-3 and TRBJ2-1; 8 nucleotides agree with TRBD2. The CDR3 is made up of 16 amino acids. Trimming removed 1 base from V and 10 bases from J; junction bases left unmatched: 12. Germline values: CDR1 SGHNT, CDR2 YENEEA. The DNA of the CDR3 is TGTGCCAGCAGCTTAGGTCGGGTGGGAGTAGCGGGGGAGCAGTTCTTC. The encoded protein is CASSLGRVGVAGEQFF.